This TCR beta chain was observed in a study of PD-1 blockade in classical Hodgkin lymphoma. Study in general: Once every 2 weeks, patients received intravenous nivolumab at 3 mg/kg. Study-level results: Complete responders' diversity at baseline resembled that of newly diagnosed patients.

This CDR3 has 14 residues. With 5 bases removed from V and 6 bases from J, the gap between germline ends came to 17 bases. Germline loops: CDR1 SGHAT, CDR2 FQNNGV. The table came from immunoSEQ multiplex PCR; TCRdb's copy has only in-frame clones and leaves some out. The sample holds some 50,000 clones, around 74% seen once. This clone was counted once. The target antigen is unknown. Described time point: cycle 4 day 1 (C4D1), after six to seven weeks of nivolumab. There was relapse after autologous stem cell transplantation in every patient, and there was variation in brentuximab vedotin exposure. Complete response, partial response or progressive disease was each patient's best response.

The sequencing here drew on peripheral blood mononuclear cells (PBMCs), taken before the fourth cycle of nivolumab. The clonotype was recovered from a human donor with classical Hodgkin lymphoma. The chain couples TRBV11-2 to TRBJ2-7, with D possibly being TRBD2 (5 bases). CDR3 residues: CASSPPDSLREQYF. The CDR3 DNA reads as TGTGCCAGCAGCCCCCCGGACTCCCTCCGCGAGCAGTACTTC. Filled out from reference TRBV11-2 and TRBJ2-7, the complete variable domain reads EAGVAQSPRYKIIEKRQSVAFWCNPISGHATLYWYQQILGQGPKLLIQFQNNGVVDDSQLPKDRFSAERLKGVDSTLKIQPAKLEDSAVYLCASSPPDSLREQYFGPGTRLTVT.